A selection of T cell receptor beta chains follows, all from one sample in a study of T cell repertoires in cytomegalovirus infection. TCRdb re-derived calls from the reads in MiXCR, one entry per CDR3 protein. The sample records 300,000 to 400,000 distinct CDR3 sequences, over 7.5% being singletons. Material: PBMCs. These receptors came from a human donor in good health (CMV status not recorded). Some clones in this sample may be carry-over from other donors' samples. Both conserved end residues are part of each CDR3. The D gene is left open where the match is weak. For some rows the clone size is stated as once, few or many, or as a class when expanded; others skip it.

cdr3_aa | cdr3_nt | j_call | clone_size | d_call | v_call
CATSEQAPYNEQFF | TGTGCCACCAGTGAACAGGCCCCCTACAATGAGCAGTTCTTC | TRBJ2-1 | . | . | TRBV24-1
CASSQGVKGSYEQYF | TGCGCCAGCAGCCAAGGGGTGAAGGGGTCCTACGAGCAGTACTTC | TRBJ2-7 | many | . | TRBV4-3
CSVAGAGANVLTF | TGCAGTGTTGCAGGGGCAGGGGCCAACGTCCTGACTTTC | TRBJ2-6 | . | . | TRBV20-1
CASSTLGTSGYNEQFF | TGTGCCAGTAGTACTCTAGGGACTAGCGGCTACAATGAGCAGTTCTTC | TRBJ2-1 | many | TRBD2 | TRBV19
CASTTGGRVGEAFF | TGTGCCAGTACTACGGGCGGTCGGGTGGGAGAAGCTTTCTTT | TRBJ1-1 | few | . | TRBV19
CASSSSHTGLGNTEAFF | TGCGCCAGCAGCTCAAGCCATACAGGGCTCGGGAACACTGAAGCTTTCTTT | TRBJ1-1 | many | . | TRBV5-1
CASSQRVSGEQFF | TGTGCCAGCAGCCAGCGGGTCTCGGGGGAGCAGTTCTTC | TRBJ2-1 | few | . | TRBV7-8
CASSLRFGNGNQPQHF | TGTGCCAGCAGTTTACGGTTCGGTAATGGGAATCAGCCCCAGCATTTT | TRBJ1-5 | . | . | TRBV12-3/TRBV12-4
CASSLNAGSPEAFF | TGTGCCAGCAGCTTAAATGCGGGCTCCCCTGAAGCTTTCTTT | TRBJ1-1 | few | . | TRBV11-3
CATARQLQNTGELFF | TGTGCCACCGCAAGACAACTGCAGAACACCGGGGAGCTGTTTTTT | TRBJ2-2 | few | . | TRBV19
CATSRDRAGGSETQYF | TGTGCCACCAGCAGAGATCGGGCGGGAGGTTCAGAGACCCAGTACTTC | TRBJ2-5 | . | TRBD2 | TRBV15